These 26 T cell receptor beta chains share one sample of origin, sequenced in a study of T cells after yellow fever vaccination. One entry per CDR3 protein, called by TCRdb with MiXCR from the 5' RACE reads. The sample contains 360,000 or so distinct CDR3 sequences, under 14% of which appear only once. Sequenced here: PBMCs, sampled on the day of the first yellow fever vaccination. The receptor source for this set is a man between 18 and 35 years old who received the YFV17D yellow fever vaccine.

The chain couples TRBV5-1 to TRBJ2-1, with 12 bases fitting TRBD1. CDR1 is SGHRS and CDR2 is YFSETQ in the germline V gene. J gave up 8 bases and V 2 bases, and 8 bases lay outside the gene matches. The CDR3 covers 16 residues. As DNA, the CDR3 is TGCGCCAGCAGCTTCGGGACAGGGGGCGCAGGCGATGAGCAGTTCTTC. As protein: CASSFGTGGAGDEQFF.

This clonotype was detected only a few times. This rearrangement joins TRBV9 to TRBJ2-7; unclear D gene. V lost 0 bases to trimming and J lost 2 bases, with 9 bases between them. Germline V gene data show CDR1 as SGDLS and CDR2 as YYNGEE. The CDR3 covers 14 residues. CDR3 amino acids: CASSVVPTPYEQYF. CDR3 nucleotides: TGTGCCAGCAGCGTAGTGCCAACCCCCTACGAGCAGTACTTC.

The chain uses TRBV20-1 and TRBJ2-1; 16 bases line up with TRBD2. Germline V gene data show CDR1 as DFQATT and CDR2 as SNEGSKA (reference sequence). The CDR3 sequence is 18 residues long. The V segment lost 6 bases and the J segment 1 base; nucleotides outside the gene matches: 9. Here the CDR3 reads CSATGTSGGAGSYNEQFF. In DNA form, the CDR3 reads TGCAGTGCAACCGGGACTAGCGGGGGGGCAGGGTCCTACAATGAGCAGTTCTTC.

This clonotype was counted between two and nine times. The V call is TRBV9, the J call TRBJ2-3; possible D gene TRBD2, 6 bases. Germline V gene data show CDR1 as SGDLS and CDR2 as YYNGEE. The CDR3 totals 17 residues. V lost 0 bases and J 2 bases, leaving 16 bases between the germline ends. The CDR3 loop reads CASSVAAGPYITDTQYF. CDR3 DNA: TGTGCCAGCAGCGTAGCCGCGGGACCCTACATCACAGATACGCAGTATTTT.

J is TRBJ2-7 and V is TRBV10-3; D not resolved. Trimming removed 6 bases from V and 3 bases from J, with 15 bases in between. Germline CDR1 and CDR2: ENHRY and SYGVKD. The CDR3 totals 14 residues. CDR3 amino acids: CAIRTGVGRYEQYF. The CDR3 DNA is TGTGCCATCAGGACTGGGGTGGGTCGCTACGAGCAGTACTTC.

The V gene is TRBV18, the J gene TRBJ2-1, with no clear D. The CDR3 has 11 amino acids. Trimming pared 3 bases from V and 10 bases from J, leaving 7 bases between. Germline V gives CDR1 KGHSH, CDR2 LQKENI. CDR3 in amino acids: CASSPSTEQFF. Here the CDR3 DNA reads TGTGCCAGCTCACCGTCGACAGAGCAGTTCTTC.

As DNA, the CDR3 is TGTGCCAGCAGCGTACTGGCGGGGGCTTCCTACAATGAGCAGTTCTTC. This translates into CASSVLAGASYNEQFF. This rearrangement joins TRBV9 to TRBJ2-1; a weak D match, TRBD2 (7 bases). CDR3 size: 16 residues. The V end lost 1 base, the J end lost 1 base, and 12 bases lay between the germline ends. CDR1 is SGDLS, CDR2 YYNGEE, per germline. Full variable domain (missing parts from reference TRBV9 and TRBJ2-1): DSGVTQTPKHLITATGQRVTLRCSPRSGDLSVYWYQQSLDQGLQFLIQYYNGEERAKGNILERFSAQQFPDLHSELNLSSLELGDSALYFCASSVLAGASYNEQFFGPGTRLTVL.

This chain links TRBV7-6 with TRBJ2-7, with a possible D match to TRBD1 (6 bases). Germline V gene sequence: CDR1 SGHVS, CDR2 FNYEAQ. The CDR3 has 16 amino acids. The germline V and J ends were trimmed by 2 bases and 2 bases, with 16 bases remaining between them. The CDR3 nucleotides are TGTGCCAGCAGCTTATTGGGGGCTCCGACTCCCTACGAGCAGTACTTC. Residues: CASSLLGAPTPYEQYF.

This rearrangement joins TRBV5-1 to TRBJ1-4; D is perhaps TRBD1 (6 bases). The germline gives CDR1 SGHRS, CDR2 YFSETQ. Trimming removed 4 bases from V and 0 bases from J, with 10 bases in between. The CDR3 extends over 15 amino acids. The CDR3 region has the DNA TGCGCCAGCAGCAATCGGACAGCAACTAATGAAAAACTGTTTTTT. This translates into CASSNRTATNEKLFF.

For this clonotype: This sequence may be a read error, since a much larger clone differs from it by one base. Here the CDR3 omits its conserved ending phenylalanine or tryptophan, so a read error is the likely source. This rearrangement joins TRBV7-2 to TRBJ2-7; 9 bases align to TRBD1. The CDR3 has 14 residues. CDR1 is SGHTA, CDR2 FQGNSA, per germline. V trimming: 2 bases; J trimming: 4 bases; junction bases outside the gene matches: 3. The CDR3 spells CASSLNRGPYEQYI. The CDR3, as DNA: TGTGCCAGCAGCTTAAACAGGGGGCCGTACGAGCAGTACATC.

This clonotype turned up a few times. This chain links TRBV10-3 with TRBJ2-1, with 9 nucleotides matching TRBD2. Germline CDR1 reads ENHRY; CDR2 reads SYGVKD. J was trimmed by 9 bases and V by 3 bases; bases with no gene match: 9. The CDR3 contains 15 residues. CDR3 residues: CAISDAGGIYGEQFF. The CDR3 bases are TGTGCCATCAGTGATGCGGGGGGGATCTACGGTGAGCAGTTCTTC.

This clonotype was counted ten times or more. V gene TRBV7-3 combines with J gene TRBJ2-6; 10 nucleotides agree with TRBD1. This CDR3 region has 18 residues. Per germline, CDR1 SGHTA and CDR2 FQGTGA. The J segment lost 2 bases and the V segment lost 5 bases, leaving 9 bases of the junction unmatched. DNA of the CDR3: TGTGCCAGCAGCCCGCGACAGGGGGCAGGAACTGGGGCCAACGTCCTGACTTTC. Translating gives CASSPRQGAGTGANVLTF.

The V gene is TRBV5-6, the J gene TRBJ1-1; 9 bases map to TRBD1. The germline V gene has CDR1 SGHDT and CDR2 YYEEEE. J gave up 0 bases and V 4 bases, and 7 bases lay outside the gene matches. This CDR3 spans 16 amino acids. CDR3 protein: CASSPDRTGVNTEAFF. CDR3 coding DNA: TGTGCCAGCAGCCCCGATAGGACAGGGGTGAACACTGAAGCTTTCTTT.

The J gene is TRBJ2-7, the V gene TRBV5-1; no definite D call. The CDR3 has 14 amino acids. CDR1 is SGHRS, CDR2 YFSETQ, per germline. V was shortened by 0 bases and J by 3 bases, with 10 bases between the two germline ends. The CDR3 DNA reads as TGCGCCAGCAGCTTGGAGCCGGAGAGCTACGAGCAGTACGTC. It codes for CASSLEPESYEQYV.

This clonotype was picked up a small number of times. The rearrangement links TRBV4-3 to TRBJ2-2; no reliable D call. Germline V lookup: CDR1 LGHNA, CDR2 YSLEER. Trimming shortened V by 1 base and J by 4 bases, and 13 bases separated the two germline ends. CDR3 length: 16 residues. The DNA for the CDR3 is TGCGCCAGCAGCCAAGGAACTTTCGGGTTCACCGGGGAGCTGTTTTTT. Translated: CASSQGTFGFTGELFF.

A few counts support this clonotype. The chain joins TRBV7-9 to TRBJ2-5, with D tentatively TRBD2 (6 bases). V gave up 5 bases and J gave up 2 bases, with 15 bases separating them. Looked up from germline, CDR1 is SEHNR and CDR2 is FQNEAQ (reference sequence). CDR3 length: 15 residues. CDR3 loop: CASSPVGSIQETQYF. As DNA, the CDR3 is TGTGCCAGCAGCCCTGTCGGGAGCATACAAGAGACCCAGTACTTC.

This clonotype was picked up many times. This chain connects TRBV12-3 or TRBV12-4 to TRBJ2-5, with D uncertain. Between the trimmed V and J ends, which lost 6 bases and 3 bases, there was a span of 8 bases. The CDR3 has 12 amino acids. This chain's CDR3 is CASSREEETQYF. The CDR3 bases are TGTGCCAGCAGCCGAGAGGAAGAGACCCAGTACTTC.

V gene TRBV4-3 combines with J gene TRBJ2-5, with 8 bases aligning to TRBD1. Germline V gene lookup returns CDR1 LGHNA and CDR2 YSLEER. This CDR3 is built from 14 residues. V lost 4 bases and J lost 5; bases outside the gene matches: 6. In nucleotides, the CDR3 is TGCGCCAGCAGCCGAGACAGGGGATACGAGACCCAGTACTTC. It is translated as CASSRDRGYETQYF.

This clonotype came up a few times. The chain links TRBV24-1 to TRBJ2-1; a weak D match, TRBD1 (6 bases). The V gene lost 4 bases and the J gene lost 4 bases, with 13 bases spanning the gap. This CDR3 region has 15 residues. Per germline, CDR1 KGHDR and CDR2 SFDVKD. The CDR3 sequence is CATSEAGVSYNEQFF. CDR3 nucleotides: TGTGCCACCAGTGAAGCAGGGGTATCATACAATGAGCAGTTCTTC.

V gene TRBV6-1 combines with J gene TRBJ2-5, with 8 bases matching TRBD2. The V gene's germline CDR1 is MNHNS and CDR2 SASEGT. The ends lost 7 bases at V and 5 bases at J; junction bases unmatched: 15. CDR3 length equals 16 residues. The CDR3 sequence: CASTLGRGAPLETQYF. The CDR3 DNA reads TGTGCCAGCACCCTCGGGCGGGGGGCGCCTCTCGAGACCCAGTACTTC.

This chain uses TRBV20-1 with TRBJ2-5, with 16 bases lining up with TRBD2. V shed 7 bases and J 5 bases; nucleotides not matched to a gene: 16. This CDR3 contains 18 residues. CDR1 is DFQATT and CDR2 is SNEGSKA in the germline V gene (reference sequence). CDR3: CSGQAPGLAGGPMETQYF. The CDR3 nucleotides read TGCAGTGGCCAGGCTCCGGGACTAGCGGGGGGGCCGATGGAGACCCAGTACTTC.

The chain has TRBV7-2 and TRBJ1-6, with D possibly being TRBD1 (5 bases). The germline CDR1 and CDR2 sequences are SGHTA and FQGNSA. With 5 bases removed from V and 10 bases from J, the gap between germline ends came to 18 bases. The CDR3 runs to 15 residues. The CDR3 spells CASSRSIGDGSPLHF. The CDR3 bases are TGTGCCAGCAGCCGATCGATAGGGGATGGGTCACCCCTCCACTTT.

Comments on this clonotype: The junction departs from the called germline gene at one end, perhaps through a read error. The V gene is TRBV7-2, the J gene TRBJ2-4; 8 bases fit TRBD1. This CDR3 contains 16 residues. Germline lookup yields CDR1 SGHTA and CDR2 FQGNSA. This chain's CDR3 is CASSLQGVGGAFLVDF. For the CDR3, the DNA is TGTGCCAGCAGCCTACAGGGGGTGGGGGGCGCGTTTTTAGTGGACTTC.

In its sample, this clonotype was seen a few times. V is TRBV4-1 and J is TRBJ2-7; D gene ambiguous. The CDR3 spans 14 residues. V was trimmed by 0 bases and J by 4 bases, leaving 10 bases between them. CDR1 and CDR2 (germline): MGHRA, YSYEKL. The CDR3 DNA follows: TGCGCCAGCAGCCAAGACGAATCCGGTTACGAGCAGTACTTC. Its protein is CASSQDESGYEQYF.

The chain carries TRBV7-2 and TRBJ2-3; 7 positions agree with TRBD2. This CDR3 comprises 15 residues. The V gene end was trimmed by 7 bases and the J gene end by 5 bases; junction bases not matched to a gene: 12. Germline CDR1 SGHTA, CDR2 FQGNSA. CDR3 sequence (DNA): TGTGCCAGCACTCTAAGGGGAGGGGCGCAAGATACGCAGTATTTT. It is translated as CASTLRGGAQDTQYF.

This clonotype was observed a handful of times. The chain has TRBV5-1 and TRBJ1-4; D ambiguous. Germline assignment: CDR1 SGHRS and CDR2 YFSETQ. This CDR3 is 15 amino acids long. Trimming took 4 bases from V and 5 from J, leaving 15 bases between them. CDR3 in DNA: TGCGCCAGCAGCCGGTCTTCCAGCCTAAATGAAAAACTGTTTTTT. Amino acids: CASSRSSSLNEKLFF.